The T cell receptor (beta chain) under discussion was sequenced for a study of T cells in Graves' hyperthyroidism and ophthalmopathy. Uncontrolled infection, other autoimmune disease, pregnancy or lactation barred patients from enrollment. The study, taken as a whole, reports: Ophthalmopathy and stable hyperthyroidism were told apart by a 13 V-J model.

TCR beta CDR3 regions were amplified from RNA transcripts. The HTBI primer set was used in a first-round RT-PCR of the TCR CDR3. TCRdb ran MiXCR on the multiplex PCR reads and lists one entry per CDR3 protein. The table has 690,000 or so distinct CDR3 sequences, about 17% seen once. Note on this clonotype: What it binds is unknown.

The source of this sequence is a woman aged 50 to 60 with Graves' hyperthyroidism that later progressed to Graves' ophthalmopathy. Material: blood.

The CDR3 nucleotides are TGCAGTGCCTGGGACCACCAGATAGGGGAGACCCAGTACTTC. Translated: CSAWDHQIGETQYF. The V gene is TRBV20-1, the J gene TRBJ2-5, with D perhaps given as TRBD1 or TRBD2 (5 bases each). CDR1 DFQATT and CDR2 SNEGSKA come from the germline V gene (reference sequence). The CDR3 spans 14 residues. Deletions cut 6 bases from V and 5 bases from J, with 19 bases between.